This TCR beta chain is drawn from a study of blood T cell repertoires in COVID-19. Study-level information: Italy, Spain and the United States were the sources of the convalescent and acute COVID-19 samples.

Per the original methods: Estimation of nucleated cell counts relied on the amplification of reference gene primers. The table came from immunoSEQ multiplex PCR; TCRdb's copy has only in-frame clones and leaves some out. The V and J calls and clone size come from that table; D and trimming were worked out from the DNA. The sample lists approximately 440,000 clones, roughly 87% occurring once. From germline, CDR1 is SGHNT and CDR2 YYREEE (reference sequence). With V trimmed by 3 bases and J by 5 bases, 14 bases remained unmatched. The CDR3 has 17 amino acids. This clone appeared a single time. The rearrangement joins TRBV5-4 to TRBJ2-5; TRBD1 aligns across 9 bases. Source material: PBMCs or T cells enriched from blood (not recorded which). The clonotype was recovered from a woman aged 18-35 years who had recovered from COVID-19. The CDR3 sequence is CASSSRQGGIQGETQYF. The DNA of the CDR3 is TGTGCCAGCAGCTCGAGACAGGGGGGGATCCAAGGGGAGACCCAGTACTTC.